This TCR beta chain was observed in a study of blood T cell repertoires in COVID-19. Study-level background: The study drew acute and convalescent COVID-19 samples from the United States, Italy and Spain. T cells, B-cell-depleted T cells, or PBMCs supplied cDNA or gDNA.

The authors' processing: Reference gene primers were amplified, and this amplification served to estimate nucleated cell counts. Only in-frame clones appear in the TCRdb table, and some are missing; sequencing was by immunoSEQ multiplex PCR. That table is the source of V, J and clone size, and D and trimming were worked out from the DNA. The table lists fewer than 200,000 clones, 87% of them singletons. This CDR3 comprises 17 residues. Deletions cut 4 bases from V and 1 base from J, with 15 bases between. The germline gives CDR1 SGDLS, CDR2 YYNGEE. The receptor comes from a young woman who had recovered from COVID-19. The chain recombines TRBV9 with TRBJ2-6, with no clear D. Source material: peripheral blood. The CDR3, as DNA: TGTGCCAGCAGCCTTAACGTTCACGGGTCTGGGGCCAACGTCCTGACTTTC. Translating gives CASSLNVHGSGANVLTF.